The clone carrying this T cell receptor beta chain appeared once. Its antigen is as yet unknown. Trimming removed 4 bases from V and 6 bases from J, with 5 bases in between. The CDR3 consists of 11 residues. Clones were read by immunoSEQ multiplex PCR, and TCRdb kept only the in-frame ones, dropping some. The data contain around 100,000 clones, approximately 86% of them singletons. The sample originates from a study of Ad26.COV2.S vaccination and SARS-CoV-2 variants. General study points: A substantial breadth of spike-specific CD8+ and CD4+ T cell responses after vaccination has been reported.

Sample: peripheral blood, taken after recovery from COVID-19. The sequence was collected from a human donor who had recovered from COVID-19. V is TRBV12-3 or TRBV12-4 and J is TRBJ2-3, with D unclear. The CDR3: CASSYRDTQYF. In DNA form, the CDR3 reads TGTGCCAGCAGTTATAGGGATACGCAGTATTTT.